This T cell receptor beta chain was captured in a study of cytotoxic CD8 clonotypes in ibrutinib-treated CLL. Deep sequencing aimed at 1 in 200,000 to 1 in 1 million T cells' resolution. TCRdb's copy holds only in-frame clones and misses some; the assay was immunoSEQ multiplex PCR. Counted here are 200,000 to 250,000 clones, about three quarters occurring once; the ten biggest clones make up roughly 5.8%. Study outcomes and limitations: Clonality showed a rise at ibrutinib response that reversed toward baseline at progression.

Within the sample, this clone is medium-sized. Its antigen is undetermined. V was clipped by 4 bases and J by 6 bases, with 11 bases between them. The length of the CDR3 is 13 residues. Per germline, CDR1 SGHRS and CDR2 YFSETQ. The source is a human donor with chronic lymphocytic leukemia. This chain connects TRBV5-1 to TRBJ1-5; the D is unclear. Sequencing was performed on PBMCs, taken after 12 months of ibrutinib treatment. The CDR3 region has the DNA TGCGCCAGCAGCCCACTAGAGGGTCAGCCCCAGCATTTT. Amino acids: CASSPLEGQPQHF.